Below, 8 T cell receptor beta chains from the same sample are listed, as sequenced in a study of chemoradiotherapy in HPV16-positive cancers. Repertoires were generated with immunoSEQ multiplex PCR, while TCRdb's copy carries only in-frame clones and drops some. The repertoire has about 34,000 clones, around 92% of them found once; the top ten carry roughly 3.9%. The input for sequencing was blood, taken from a patient who underwent chemoradiotherapy. The receptors come from a human donor with HPV-associated anogenital cancer.

V gene TRBV6-5 combines with J gene TRBJ1-1; 7 bases are shared with TRBD1. With V trimmed by 5 bases and J by 1 base, 4 bases remained unmatched. The V gene's germline CDR1 is MNHEY and CDR2 SVGAGI. The CDR3 has 14 amino acids. CDR3 coding DNA: TGTGCCAGCAGTAAGTGGACAGGGAACACTGAAGCTTTCTTT. This encodes CASSKWTGNTEAFF.

This chain connects TRBV5-1 to TRBJ1-1; tentative D call: TRBD1 (6 bases). Germline CDR1 SGHRS, CDR2 YFSETQ. The CDR3 extends over 14 amino acids. V lost 1 base, J lost 4 bases, and 11 bases lay in between. This CDR3 reads CASSLQGSGTEAFF. As DNA, the CDR3 is TGCGCCAGCAGCTTGCAGGGGTCGGGCACTGAAGCTTTCTTT.

The chain links TRBV5-1 to TRBJ2-3; D is ambiguous. V shed 0 bases and J shed 1 base, with 9 bases lying between them. The CDR3 runs 15 residues. Germline V gives CDR1 SGHRS, CDR2 YFSETQ. The CDR3 protein is CASSLGDSRTDTQYF. Written as DNA, the CDR3 is TGCGCCAGCAGCTTGGGAGACTCACGCACAGATACGCAGTATTTT.

The chain uses TRBV4-1 and TRBJ1-2, with TRBD1 identical over 9 bases. Trimming cost V 3 bases and J 3 bases; bases outside gene matches: 5. Germline CDR1 is MGHRA and CDR2 is YSYEKL. The CDR3 is made up of 15 amino acids. CDR3 amino acids: CASSQATGGDYGYTF. The CDR3 bases are TGCGCCAGCAGCCAGGCGACAGGGGGGGACTATGGCTACACCTTC.

The CDR3 loop is CASSSRDRGIYEQYF. The CDR3 nucleotides are TGCGCCAGCAGCTCCCGGGACAGGGGGATTTACGAGCAGTACTTC. V usage is TRBV4-1 and J usage is TRBJ2-7, with TRBD1 matching over 11 bases. Germline-derived CDR1 and CDR2 are MGHRA and YSYEKL. There are 15 residues in the CDR3. Trimming at V came to 5 bases and at J to 4 bases, leaving 7 bases not matched to a gene.

This chain connects TRBV20-1 to TRBJ2-2, with no clear D. Looked up from germline, CDR1 is DFQATT and CDR2 is SNEGSKA (reference sequence). V was clipped by 4 bases and J by 6 bases, with 6 bases between them. There are 11 residues in the CDR3. The CDR3 nucleotides are TGCAGTGCTACCAGAGCCGGGGAGCTGTTTTTT. Its translation: CSATRAGELFF.

This chain connects TRBV2 to TRBJ2-7, with TRBD1 matching over 8 bases. Per germline, CDR1 SNHLY and CDR2 FYNNEI. The CDR3 is 16 amino acids. The J segment lost 5 bases and the V segment lost 7 bases, leaving 16 bases of the junction unmatched. The CDR3 is CASTQGSAGGRNEQYF. DNA for the CDR3: TGTGCCAGCACCCAAGGCTCGGCAGGGGGCCGAAACGAGCAGTACTTC.

The V call is TRBV9, the J call TRBJ1-2; 9 bases are shared with TRBD1. CDR1 SGDLS and CDR2 YYNGEE come from the germline V gene. The CDR3 sequence is 16 residues long. Unmatched junction bases numbered 11, after V lost 0 bases and J lost 8 bases. DNA for the CDR3: TGTGCCAGCAGCGTAGGAAACAGGGGGCCTCCGAGGGGCTACACCTTC. Protein: CASSVGNRGPPRGYTF.